A selection of T cell receptor beta chains follows, all from one sample in a study of control samples from healthy donors and cancer patients. Sequenced by immunoSEQ multiplex PCR; TCRdb stores in-frame clones only, minus some. In all, the sample yields roughly 190,000 clones. Input material: blood. Every receptor here comes from a woman in her thirties in good health. The conserved cysteine and the conserved F or W are not part of the CDR3 here. The order of the fields is V gene, J gene, CDR3 protein.

>TRBV28|TRBJ2-5
ASSFLAVGYQETQY
>TRBV4-1|TRBJ2-7
ASSLRTSGGPSYEQY
>TRBV23-1|TRBJ2-7
ASSPSSGGAY
>TRBV6-2/TRBV6-3|TRBJ1-5
ASSRSGQPNQPQH
>TRBV5-6|TRBJ1-4
ASSRIQGTNEKLF
>TRBV7-9|TRBJ2-1
ASSLGQGLDNEQF
>TRBV12-3/TRBV12-4|TRBJ2-6
ASRISGANVLT
>TRBV7-8|TRBJ1-5
ASSLQINQPQH
>TRBV29-1|TRBJ2-2
SALEAAGELF
>TRBV28|TRBJ2-7
ASSPDRVHEQY
>TRBV11-3|TRBJ1-2
ASIGGKGYGYT
>TRBV6-1|TRBJ1-1
ASSEGGGQSRFTEAF
>TRBV12-3/TRBV12-4|TRBJ1-1
ASSFGGGEAF